Listed here are 20 T cell receptor beta chains from one sample, sequenced in a study of blood T cell repertoires in COVID-19. Profiling relied on immunoSEQ multiplex PCR, and the TCRdb table lists in-frame clones only, not all of them. The sample contains fewer than 500,000 clones, 88% of which appear only once. What was sequenced was PBMCs or T cells enriched from blood (not recorded which). These receptor sequences come from a woman younger than 45 with acute COVID-19.

Only one count was recorded for this clone. The J gene is TRBJ1-1, the V gene TRBV5-6; 8 positions agree with TRBD1. Trimming at V came to 3 bases and at J to 6 bases, leaving 4 bases not matched to a gene. The CDR3 sequence is 13 residues long. Germline V gene sequence: CDR1 SGHDT, CDR2 YYEEEE. CDR3: CASSWTGLAEAFF. CDR3 in DNA: TGTGCCAGCAGCTGGACAGGGCTTGCTGAAGCTTTCTTT.

The chain employs TRBV2 and TRBJ2-7, with D maybe TRBD2 (6 bases). Looked up from germline, CDR1 is SNHLY and CDR2 is FYNNEI. V gave up 5 bases and J gave up 3 bases, with 11 bases separating them. The CDR3 has 13 residues. The CDR3 DNA sequence: TGTGCCAGCAGTAGTGGGACTGACTACGAGCAGTACTTC. Its protein is CASSSGTDYEQYF.

The CDR3: CASSAWDTGQQYF. In DNA, the CDR3 is TGTGCCAGCAGCGCATGGGACACAGGGCAACAGTACTTC. V is TRBV5-6 and J is TRBJ2-7, with a weak D call TRBD1 (6 bases). CDR3 length: 13 amino acids. V was pared by 4 bases and J by 10 bases, with 18 bases between. Germline loops: CDR1 SGHDT, CDR2 YYEEEE.

The V gene is TRBV9, the J gene TRBJ2-7, with TRBD1 identical over 9 bases. With 3 bases clipped from V and 4 bases from J, the junction kept 5 bases outside the gene matches. Germline V lookup: CDR1 SGDLS, CDR2 YYNGEE. There are 14 residues in the CDR3. In nucleotides, the CDR3 is TGTGCCAGCAGCGCCGAAGGGACAGGGTACGAGCAGTACTTC. Translated: CASSAEGTGYEQYF.

This clone was seen a single time. The chain couples TRBV7-9 to TRBJ2-5; no clear D. The CDR3 contains 14 residues. Between the trimmed V and J ends, which lost 8 bases and 0 bases, there was a span of 13 bases. Per germline, CDR1 SEHNR and CDR2 FQNEAQ (reference sequence). The CDR3 here is CASSVWHDQETQYF. The CDR3 DNA reads as TGTGCCAGCTCAGTGTGGCATGACCAAGAGACCCAGTACTTC. Full variable domain (remainder filled in from reference TRBV7-9 and TRBJ2-5): DTGVSQNPRHKITKRGQNVTFRCDPISEHNRLYWYRQTLGQGPEFLTYFQNEAQLEKSRLLSDRFSAERPKGSFSTLEIQRTEQGDSAMYLCASSVWHDQETQYFGPGTRLLVL.

This chain connects TRBV24-1 to TRBJ2-7, with D possibly being TRBD2 (5 bases). The CDR3 loop spans 15 amino acids. Germline lookup yields CDR1 KGHDR and CDR2 SFDVKD. V lost 11 bases, J lost 0 bases, and 19 bases lay in between. CDR3 amino acids: CAIMPGNRLSYEQYF. The DNA of the CDR3 is TGTGCCATCATGCCGGGAAATAGGCTCTCCTACGAGCAGTACTTC.

J is TRBJ1-5 and V is TRBV24-1, with D possibly matching TRBD1 (6 bases). Trimming took off 4 bases at V and 3 bases at J, with 12 bases between the two ends. Germline assignment: CDR1 KGHDR and CDR2 SFDVKD. The CDR3 runs 15 residues. The CDR3 nucleotides are TGTGCCACCAGTGAGGGGCAGGGGAACAATCAGCCCCAGCATTTT. Translation gives CATSEGQGNNQPQHF.

The chain has TRBV24-1 and TRBJ2-4; possibly TRBD1 for D (5 bases). Trimming took 4 bases from V and 7 from J, leaving 13 bases between them. Germline V gene data show CDR1 as KGHDR and CDR2 as SFDVKD. The CDR3 spans 14 residues. For the CDR3, the DNA is TGTGCCACCAGTGAAGCAGGGTCAATTAACATTCAGTACTTC. Its translation is CATSEAGSINIQYF.

This clone was counted a few times. The chain employs TRBV9 and TRBJ1-3; perhaps TRBD1 as D (5 bases). This CDR3 contains 17 residues. CDR1 SGDLS and CDR2 YYNGEE come from the germline V gene. The V and J ends lost 0 bases and 4 bases respectively, with 17 bases between them. This chain's CDR3 is CASSVVGTGTPGNTIYF. In DNA, the CDR3 is TGTGCCAGCAGCGTAGTGGGGACGGGGACTCCGGGAAACACCATATATTTT.

As regards this clone: Mismatch with germline at one junction end may stem from a read error. The chain joins TRBV2 to TRBJ1-2; 10 bases agree with TRBD1. This CDR3 has 15 residues. CDR1 is SNHLY and CDR2 is FYNNEI in the germline V gene. The CDR3 nucleotides are TGTGCCAGCAGCGAAGGCGGACAGGGGGTCTATGGCTACACCTTC. Amino acid sequence: CASSEGGQGVYGYTF.

The chain links TRBV18 to TRBJ1-3; the D gene is possibly TRBD1 (6 bases). In germline, CDR1 is KGHSH, CDR2 LQKENI. V was pared by 5 bases and J by 2 bases, with 13 bases between. The CDR3 is made up of 15 amino acids. This CDR3 is CASSDIQGPGNTIYF. Here the CDR3 DNA reads TGTGCCAGCTCAGACATACAGGGTCCTGGAAACACCATATATTTT.

This chain uses TRBV27 with TRBJ1-2, with 7 bases fitting TRBD1. After removal of 3 bases from V and 3 bases from J, the junction contained 1 base not matched to a gene. The CDR3 loop spans 13 amino acids. The germline V gene encodes CDR1 MNHEY and CDR2 SMNVEV (reference sequence). CDR3 sequence (DNA): TGTGCCAGCAGTTTGGGACAGCACTATGGCTACACCTTC. Its protein is CASSLGQHYGYTF.

The chain couples TRBV5-1 to TRBJ1-1, with 8 bases identical to TRBD1. Germline CDR1 and CDR2: SGHRS and YFSETQ. The CDR3 spans 14 residues. The V and J ends lost 0 bases and 4 bases, in that order; junction bases with no gene match: 2. CDR3 bases: TGCGCCAGCAGCTTGGCCGACAGGGGCACTGAAGCTTTCTTT. This translates into CASSLADRGTEAFF.

The chain links TRBV6-6 to TRBJ2-1; D ambiguous. The germline V and J ends were trimmed by 7 bases and 0 bases, with 7 bases remaining between them. The CDR3 length is 13 residues. The germline V gene has CDR1 MNHNY and CDR2 SVGAGI (reference sequence). CDR3 in DNA: TGTGCCAGCAAGTGGCTCTCCTACAATGAGCAGTTCTTC. It translates to CASKWLSYNEQFF.

The CDR3 protein is CASSDTGTGSRGYTF. CDR3 DNA: TGTGCCAGCAGCGACACCGGTACAGGGTCCAGAGGCTACACCTTC. The rearrangement links TRBV13 to TRBJ1-2; TRBD1 is a possible D gene (6 bases). Germline V gene lookup returns CDR1 PRHDT and CDR2 FYEKMQ (reference sequence). V shed 5 bases and J shed 8 bases, with 21 bases lying between them. The CDR3 covers 15 residues. The whole variable domain, remainder taken from reference TRBV13 and TRBJ1-2, is AAGVIQSPRHLIKEKRETATLKCYPIPRHDTVYWYQQGPGQDPQFLISFYEKMQSDKGSIPDRFSAQQFSDYHSELNMSSLELGDSALYFCASSDTGTGSRGYTFGSGTRLTVV.

This clone was recorded once. The chain uses TRBV15 and TRBJ2-7, with D maybe TRBD1 (6 bases). This CDR3 has 15 residues. CDR1 is LNHNV and CDR2 is YYDKDF in the germline V gene (reference sequence). Trimming removed 1 base at V and 5 bases at J, with 15 bases between. The CDR3 sequence is CATSRGPGATDEQYF. Written as DNA, the CDR3 is TGTGCCACCAGCAGAGGACCAGGGGCTACGGACGAGCAGTACTTC.

This chain links TRBV25-1 with TRBJ1-2; maybe TRBD1 (6 bases). The V gene's germline CDR1 is MGHDK and CDR2 SYGVNS. The CDR3 length is 16 residues. Trimming cost V 2 bases and J 2 bases, with 15 bases left between them. CDR3 DNA sequence: TGTGCCAGCAGTGAAACCCCTGGACAGCCAAACTATGGCTACACCTTC. It specifies CASSETPGQPNYGYTF.

This chain joins TRBV14 and TRBJ2-1; 8 nucleotides agree with TRBD2. The V and J ends lost 0 bases and 10 bases, in that order; junction bases with no gene match: 17. Per the germline V gene, CDR1 is SGHDN and CDR2 is FVKESK. This CDR3 spans 18 amino acids. The chain's CDR3 is CASSQECYRAGGNCEQFF. The CDR3 DNA reads as TGTGCCAGCAGCCAAGAATGTTATCGGGCGGGGGGCAATTGCGAGCAGTTCTTC.

The CDR3 loop reads CASSLAAGVQETQYF. The DNA for the CDR3 is TGTGCCAGCAGCTTGGCAGCGGGGGTCCAAGAGACCCAGTACTTC. The chain uses TRBV7-3 and TRBJ2-5, with 8 positions matching TRBD2. The CDR3 extends over 15 amino acids. Germline V gene lookup returns CDR1 SGHTA and CDR2 FQGTGA. V trimming: 3 bases; J trimming: 1 base; junction bases outside the gene matches: 4.

The chain carries TRBV5-1 and TRBJ2-1, with 8 bases aligning to TRBD2. Germline CDR1 reads SGHRS; CDR2 reads YFSETQ. The junction had 5 bases not matched to a gene; V was cut back by 6 bases and J by 0 bases. The CDR3 spans 15 residues. CDR3 in amino acids: CASNPGTSSYNEQFF. The CDR3 nucleotides read TGCGCCAGCAACCCAGGGACTAGCTCCTACAATGAGCAGTTCTTC.